The 20 T cell receptor beta chains given below trace back to one sample, sequenced in a study of blood T cell repertoires in COVID-19. Libraries were prepared by immunoSEQ multiplex PCR; TCRdb keeps only in-frame clonotypes and omits some of them. The table has about 210,000 clones, 80% seen once. Sequenced input: PBMCs or T cells enriched from blood (not recorded which). The receptor set was obtained from a man aged 25 to 40 with acute COVID-19.

This chain connects TRBV3-1 (or the pseudogene TRBV3-2) to TRBJ1-1; D gene uncertain. Germline V gene lookup returns CDR1 LGHDT and CDR2 YNNKEL (reference sequence). V lost 1 base and J 4 bases, leaving 10 bases between the germline ends. CDR3 length: 14 amino acids. CDR3 residues: CASSQVSGGTEAFF. CDR3 DNA sequence: TGTGCCAGCAGCCAAGTTTCAGGTGGCACTGAAGCTTTCTTT.

J is TRBJ2-3 and V is TRBV14; perhaps TRBD1 as D (5 bases). The germline CDR1 and CDR2 sequences are SGHDN and FVKESK. The CDR3 covers 16 residues. Trimming pared 3 bases from V and 2 bases from J, leaving 15 bases between. The CDR3 DNA sequence: TGTGCCAGCAGCCATACAGGTGACGCTCACACAGATACGCAGTATTTT. Translating gives CASSHTGDAHTDTQYF.

The chain recombines TRBV28 with TRBJ1-6, with a possible D match to TRBD1 (5 bases). CDR1 is MDHEN and CDR2 is SYDVKM in the germline V gene. The CDR3 contains 14 residues. Trimming left V 5 bases short and J 9 bases short, with 14 bases between. This chain's CDR3 is CASSRWGGTSPLHF. For the CDR3, the DNA is TGTGCCAGCAGTCGGTGGGGGGGGACTTCACCCCTCCACTTT.

This CDR3 reads CAWSRRLAGEQFF. As DNA, the CDR3 is TGTGCCTGGAGTCGTAGACTAGCCGGTGAGCAGTTCTTC. The chain uses TRBV30 and TRBJ2-1; 7 positions match TRBD2. This CDR3 region has 13 residues. CDR1 is GTSNPN, CDR2 SVGIG, per germline (reference sequence). J was trimmed by 9 bases and V by 2 bases; bases with no gene match: 7.

This chain uses TRBV27 with TRBJ2-5, with a weak D call TRBD1 (6 bases). The CDR3 is 14 amino acids. Germline assignment: CDR1 MNHEY and CDR2 SMNVEV (reference sequence). V was trimmed by 9 bases and J by 2 bases, leaving 16 bases between them. CDR3 coding DNA: TGTGCCAGAACCCCTGGGGACACGCAAGAGACCCAGTACTTC. Protein: CARTPGDTQETQYF.

This clone was found a few times. This chain joins TRBV5-1 and TRBJ2-1; 11 nucleotides line up with TRBD2. The CDR3 consists of 15 residues. Germline-derived CDR1 and CDR2 are SGHRS and YFSETQ. The junction had 9 bases not matched to a gene; V was cut back by 4 bases and J by 9 bases. The CDR3 DNA is TGCGCCAGCAGCCGCGCCCTAGCGGGGGGCGGTGAGCAGTTCTTC. It translates to CASSRALAGGGEQFF. The full variable domain, in which reference TRBV5-1 and TRBJ2-1 provide the parts outside the CDR3, is KAGVTQTPRYLIKTRGQQVTLSCSPISGHRSVSWYQQTPGQGLQFLFEYFSETQRNKGNFPGRFSGRQFSNSRSEMNVSTLELGDSALYLCASSRALAGGGEQFFGPGTRLTVL.

The chain uses TRBV19 and TRBJ1-2; 10 bases line up with TRBD1. Trimming took 1 base from V and 4 from J; bases not matched to a gene: 3. This CDR3 contains 15 residues. The V gene's germline CDR1 is LNHDA and CDR2 SQIVND (reference sequence). In nucleotides, the CDR3 is TGTGCCAGTAGTATAGGGGACAGGGGCGGCTATGGCTACACCTTC. Translated: CASSIGDRGGYGYTF.

Notes on this clone: Other DNA sequences from this sample encode an identical CDR3 as well. The rearrangement joins TRBV5-4 to TRBJ2-6; tentatively, D is TRBD1 (5 bases). Germline loops: CDR1 SGHNT, CDR2 YYREEE (reference sequence). The CDR3 totals 15 residues. Deletions cut 0 bases from V and 1 base from J, with 5 bases between. This CDR3 is CASSLAGSGANVLTF. DNA of the CDR3: TGTGCCAGCAGCTTGGCAGGGTCTGGGGCCAACGTCCTGACTTTC.

This clone appeared a few times. The chain has TRBV20-1 and TRBJ2-5, with a tentative D call TRBD1 (6 bases). V shed 6 bases and J shed 6 bases, with 11 bases lying between them. Germline values: CDR1 DFQATT, CDR2 SNEGSKA (reference sequence). The CDR3 is made up of 11 amino acids. CDR3 sequence: CSAVTGKTQYF. The CDR3 coding sequence is TGCAGTGCGGTAACAGGGAAGACCCAGTACTTC.

This clone was detected once. The V and J genes are TRBV10-1 and TRBJ2-2; possibly TRBD1 for D (5 bases). The CDR3 consists of 15 residues. V lost 2 bases, J lost 1 base, and 8 bases lay in between. Per the germline V gene, CDR1 is WNHNN and CDR2 is SYGVQD (reference sequence). The chain's CDR3 is CASSESQGNTGELFF. The CDR3 DNA is TGCGCCAGCAGTGAGAGCCAGGGGAACACCGGGGAGCTGTTTTTT.

The chain carries TRBV3-1 (or the pseudogene TRBV3-2) and TRBJ1-5; no reliable D call. This CDR3 has 12 residues. Germline CDR1 reads LGHDT; CDR2 reads YNNKEL (reference sequence). Trimming took 4 bases from V and 9 from J, leaving 10 bases between them. The CDR3 loop reads CASSPGAGPQHF. The CDR3 nucleotides are TGTGCCAGCAGCCCGGGTGCGGGGCCCCAGCATTTT.

The rearrangement uses TRBV5-1 and TRBJ2-3, with 9 nucleotides matching TRBD1. CDR3 length equals 17 residues. Germline CDR1 reads SGHRS; CDR2 reads YFSETQ. V shed 2 bases, J shed 7 bases, and the junction held 14 bases outside the gene matches. CDR3 nucleotide sequence: TGCGCCAGCAGCTTATATAACGACAGGGGGGTTTCAAATACGCAGTATTTT. This translates into CASSLYNDRGVSNTQYF.

This chain links TRBV19 with TRBJ1-2; D unclear. This CDR3 has 15 residues. V lost 10 bases to trimming and J lost 6 bases, with 24 bases between them. Germline lookup yields CDR1 LNHDA and CDR2 SQIVND (reference sequence). The CDR3 loop is CATQTPGNVVDGYTF. Written as DNA, the CDR3 is TGTGCCACCCAAACCCCGGGGAATGTGGTTGATGGCTACACCTTC.

V and J are TRBV11-2 and TRBJ1-1, with 8 bases identical to TRBD1. Germline V gene lookup returns CDR1 SGHAT and CDR2 FQNNGV. The CDR3 consists of 14 residues. Trimming removed 5 bases from V and 4 bases from J; junction bases left unmatched: 6. CDR3 amino acids: CASSPPGGGTEAFF. In nucleotides, the CDR3 is TGTGCCAGCAGCCCACCAGGGGGCGGCACTGAAGCTTTCTTT.

The V and J genes are TRBV30 and TRBJ1-4; D may be TRBD1 (5 bases). CDR1 GTSNPN and CDR2 SVGIG come from the germline V gene (reference sequence). The CDR3 is made up of 13 amino acids. The V end lost 0 bases, the J end lost 8 bases, and 10 bases lay between the germline ends. The CDR3 sequence: CAWSVAGREKLFF. The DNA for the CDR3 is TGTGCCTGGAGTGTAGCGGGGCGAGAAAAACTGTTTTTT.

The chain carries TRBV5-4 and TRBJ2-5, with 9 positions matching TRBD2. J was trimmed by 7 bases and V by 0 bases; bases with no gene match: 10. Germline CDR1 is SGHNT and CDR2 is YYREEE (reference sequence). This CDR3 region has 16 residues. As DNA, the CDR3 is TGTGCCAGCAGCTTGGTCGGGACTAGCTTTGTGGGGACCCAGTACTTC. Translation gives CASSLVGTSFVGTQYF.

This chain links TRBV6-2 or TRBV6-3 with TRBJ1-2, with 9 bases aligning to TRBD1. V dropped 5 bases and J dropped 8; count of bases not matched to a gene: 12. Germline V lookup: CDR1 MNHEY, CDR2 SVGEGT. The CDR3 consists of 15 residues. CDR3 DNA sequence: TGTGCCAGCAGTCTGGACAGGGGAAAATATTACGGCTACACCTTC. This encodes CASSLDRGKYYGYTF.

The chain couples TRBV28 to TRBJ2-7, with a possible D match to TRBD2 (5 bases). Germline CDR1 reads MDHEN; CDR2 reads SYDVKM. CDR3 size: 15 residues. V shed 5 bases and J shed 0 bases, with 14 bases lying between them. CDR3 sequence (DNA): TGTGCCAGCAGTAGTCTCGGGGTGAACTCCTACGAGCAGTACTTC. It specifies CASSSLGVNSYEQYF.

V usage is TRBV9 and J usage is TRBJ1-2; maybe TRBD1 (5 bases). Between the trimmed V and J ends, which lost 0 bases and 8 bases, there was a span of 17 bases. The germline V gene encodes CDR1 SGDLS and CDR2 YYNGEE. This CDR3 contains 15 residues. For the CDR3, the DNA is TGTGCCAGCAGCGTAGAAGCCAGGGTGGAAGGGGGCTACACCTTC. Translated, it gives CASSVEARVEGGYTF.

This clone was detected only once. The chain has TRBV5-6 and TRBJ1-3; weak D call: TRBD1 (5 bases). Germline CDR1 reads SGHDT; CDR2 reads YYEEEE. Trimming pared 3 bases from V and 0 bases from J, leaving 10 bases between. This CDR3 has 15 amino acids. DNA for the CDR3: TGTGCCAGCAGCTCAGGGTTGGACTCTGGAAACACCATATATTTT. It translates to CASSSGLDSGNTIYF.